These 31 T cell receptor beta chains originate from one sample sequenced in a study of T cell responses to AZD1222 COVID-19 vaccine. Profiling relied on immunoSEQ multiplex PCR, and the TCRdb table lists in-frame clones only, not all of them. The sample includes about 160,000 clones, about nine tenths seen only once; the top ten take about 1.6%. The specimen was peripheral blood, collected on day 0 of AZD1222 vaccination. These TCRs come from an adult in good health.

The rearrangement joins TRBV5-5 to TRBJ1-2; no clear D. This CDR3 has 14 amino acids. Germline values: CDR1 SGHKS, CDR2 YYEKEE (reference sequence). Trimming removed 0 bases at V and 4 bases at J, with 10 bases between. The chain's CDR3 is CASSLAGASYGYTF. In nucleotides, the CDR3 is TGTGCCAGCAGCTTGGCGGGAGCTTCCTATGGCTACACCTTC. Full variable domain (outside the CDR3, taken from reference TRBV5-5 and TRBJ1-2): DAGVTQSPTHLIKTRGQQVTLRCSPISGHKSVSWYQQVLGQGPQFIFQYYEKEERGRGNFPDRFSARQFPNYSSELNVNALLLGDSALYLCASSLAGASYGYTFGSGTRLTVV.

The chain is built from TRBV7-2 and TRBJ2-7, with 9 bases fitting TRBD2. Germline assignment: CDR1 SGHTA and CDR2 FQGNSA. This CDR3 has 14 amino acids. The V segment lost 3 bases and the J segment 0 bases; nucleotides outside the gene matches: 0. The CDR3 region is CASSFSGGSYEQYF. The CDR3, as DNA: TGTGCCAGCAGCTTTAGCGGGGGCTCCTACGAGCAGTACTTC.

The CDR3 nucleotides are TGTGCCAGCAGCAAAGGGGGCGTAAACTATGGCTACACCTTC. Encoded protein: CASSKGGVNYGYTF. The chain recombines TRBV3-1 (or the pseudogene TRBV3-2) with TRBJ1-2, with 7 nucleotides matching TRBD1. The CDR3 totals 14 residues. Germline assignment: CDR1 LGHDT and CDR2 YNNKEL (reference sequence). Germline trimming cut 5 bases from V and 2 bases from J; bases unmatched to any gene: 5.

This sequence joins TRBV7-3 and TRBJ1-5, with a weak D call TRBD1 (5 bases). Germline assignment: CDR1 SGHTA and CDR2 FQGTGA. V was cut by 5 bases and J by 0 bases, with 14 bases left in between. This CDR3 has 16 residues. This chain's CDR3 is CASSLAGLYSNQPQHF. CDR3 nucleotides: TGTGCCAGCAGCCTAGCGGGGCTTTATAGCAATCAGCCCCAGCATTTT.

This clone was seen only once. The chain couples TRBV5-1 to TRBJ2-1; D possibly uses TRBD1 or TRBD2 (5 bases each). The CDR3 runs 11 residues. Trimming left V 10 bases short and J 9 bases short, with 14 bases between. CDR1 and CDR2 (germline): SGHRS, YFSETQ. The CDR3 loop reads CASGRQSEQFF. The CDR3 coding sequence is TGCGCCTCGGGAAGACAGAGTGAGCAGTTCTTC.

This sequence joins TRBV27 and TRBJ1-2, with D perhaps matching TRBD1 (5 bases). This CDR3 comprises 11 residues. Trimming removed 5 bases at V and 7 bases at J, with 8 bases between. Per germline, CDR1 MNHEY and CDR2 SMNVEV (reference sequence). CDR3 region: CASSEGSGYTF. The CDR3 DNA reads as TGTGCCAGCAGTGAGGGGAGTGGCTACACCTTC.

As regards this clone: The limits of the CDR3 on the DNA are not certain, so only TCRdb's listed CDR3 is given. V usage is TRBV11-2 and J usage is TRBJ2-7. From germline, CDR1 is SGHAT and CDR2 FQNNGV. The CDR3 spans 15 amino acids, including both terminal residues. The CDR3 loop is CASSQSRLSGLEQYF.

The chain uses TRBV4-3 and TRBJ2-1, with 7 bases identical to TRBD2. V gave up 0 bases and J gave up 3 bases; unmatched junction bases: 11. CDR1 LGHNA and CDR2 YSLEER come from the germline V gene. The CDR3 sequence is 18 residues long. The CDR3 loop reads CASSQDSKRESYYNEQFF. The CDR3 region has the DNA TGCGCCAGCAGCCAAGATTCGAAGCGGGAAAGCTACTACAATGAGCAGTTCTTC.

This clone was detected only once. The chain employs TRBV19 and TRBJ1-5; D possibly corresponds to TRBD1 (5 bases). Germline-derived CDR1 and CDR2 are LNHDA and SQIVND (reference sequence). This CDR3 is built from 12 residues. Trimming took off 7 bases at V and 7 bases at J, with 11 bases between the two ends. CDR3 protein: CASKQGDQPQHF. As DNA, the CDR3 is TGTGCCAGTAAGCAGGGTGACCAGCCCCAGCATTTT.

The chain links TRBV6-5 to TRBJ2-7; no clear D. Trimming cost V 3 bases and J 6 bases, with 6 bases left between them. CDR1 is MNHEY, CDR2 SVGAGI, per germline. This CDR3 is built from 11 residues. CDR3 nucleotides: TGTGCCAGCAGTTATGTGGGCGAGCAGTACTTC. Protein: CASSYVGEQYF.

The gene calls are TRBV5-1 and TRBJ1-1; D unresolved. Trimming removed 4 bases at V and 4 bases at J, with 11 bases between. The germline gives CDR1 SGHRS, CDR2 YFSETQ. The CDR3 has 13 residues. In DNA form, the CDR3 reads TGCGCCAGCAGCCAGCAGAGTACCACTGAAGCTTTCTTT. This codes for CASSQQSTTEAFF.

The chain is built from TRBV4-2 and TRBJ2-3; TRBD2 matches 9 bases. There are 19 residues in the CDR3. From germline, CDR1 is LGHNA and CDR2 YNFKEQ. V shed 0 bases, J shed 1 base, and the junction held 11 bases outside the gene matches. The CDR3 here is CASSQDLAGGPIGTDTQYF. CDR3 nucleotide sequence: TGTGCCAGCAGCCAAGATTTGGCGGGGGGGCCGATCGGCACAGATACGCAGTATTTT.

This chain links TRBV6-5 with TRBJ2-5, with a weak D call TRBD1 (5 bases). V was trimmed by 8 bases and J by 2 bases, leaving 15 bases between them. From germline, CDR1 is MNHEY and CDR2 SVGAGI. This CDR3 contains 14 residues. DNA of the CDR3: TGTGCCAGCCGCCAACCTCAGGGACAAGAGACCCAGTACTTC. Encoded protein: CASRQPQGQETQYF.

The chain links TRBV11-2 to TRBJ2-1; no clear D gene. Germline CDR1 reads SGHAT; CDR2 reads FQNNGV. Trimming took off 5 bases at V and 7 bases at J, with 18 bases between the two ends. This CDR3 comprises 15 residues. CDR3 DNA: TGTGCCAGCAGCCCGAGTGGAAACCACCAAAATGAGCAGTTCTTC. It is translated as CASSPSGNHQNEQFF. The full variable domain, its missing parts supplied by reference TRBV11-2 and TRBJ2-1, is EAGVAQSPRYKIIEKRQSVAFWCNPISGHATLYWYQQILGQGPKLLIQFQNNGVVDDSQLPKDRFSAERLKGVDSTLKIQPAKLEDSAVYLCASSPSGNHQNEQFFGPGTRLTVL.

The chain combines TRBV6-6 with TRBJ1-1; 9 bases are shared with TRBD1. Germline CDR1 MNHNY, CDR2 SVGAGI (reference sequence). This CDR3 has 15 amino acids. Unmatched junction bases numbered 8, after V lost 4 bases and J lost 5 bases. CDR3: CASSSVPGQGTEAFF. The CDR3 DNA reads TGTGCCAGCAGTTCCGTCCCGGGACAGGGAACTGAAGCTTTCTTT.

The CDR3: CASSTGQRDEKLFF. The CDR3 nucleotides are TGTGCCAGCAGCACCGGACAGCGCGATGAAAAACTGTTTTTT. The chain employs TRBV5-4 and TRBJ1-4; tentatively, D is TRBD1 (6 bases). Trimming left V 4 bases short and J 6 bases short, with 13 bases between. From germline, CDR1 is SGHNT and CDR2 YYREEE (reference sequence). CDR3 length: 14 amino acids.

The genes are TRBV28 and TRBJ2-1; the D is unclear. Trimming cost V 9 bases and J 8 bases, with 5 bases left between them. The germline CDR1 and CDR2 sequences are MDHEN and SYDVKM. CDR3 length: 9 amino acids. CDR3 coding DNA: TGTGCCAGTGGGGATGAGCAGTTCTTC. Protein product: CASGDEQFF.

This clone was picked up one time. V gene TRBV18 combines with J gene TRBJ1-5, with 9 bases fitting TRBD1. The germline V gene encodes CDR1 KGHSH and CDR2 LQKENI. The length of the CDR3 is 15 residues. Trimming removed 6 bases from V and 3 bases from J; junction bases left unmatched: 6. The CDR3 sequence: CASSPGTGNNQPQHF. The CDR3 DNA follows: TGTGCCAGCTCTCCCGGGACAGGGAACAATCAGCCCCAGCATTTT.

The chain joins TRBV19 to TRBJ1-5; no firm D call. Germline CDR1 is LNHDA and CDR2 is SQIVND (reference sequence). V was clipped by 2 bases and J by 0 bases, with 20 bases between them. This CDR3 has 19 amino acids. CDR3 sequence: CASSINPGTLTSSNQPQHF. CDR3 DNA sequence: TGTGCCAGTAGTATAAACCCTGGAACTCTAACTTCTAGCAATCAGCCCCAGCATTTT.

V is TRBV4-1 and J is TRBJ2-3, with 10 bases matching TRBD2. The CDR3 spans 17 residues. Losses at the gene ends were 1 base for V and 0 bases for J; bases not matched to a gene: 4. CDR1 MGHRA and CDR2 YSYEKL come from the germline V gene. The CDR3 reads CASSQVLAGASTDTQYF. The CDR3, as DNA: TGCGCCAGCAGCCAAGTTCTAGCGGGGGCTAGCACAGATACGCAGTATTTT.

The chain couples TRBV12-3 or TRBV12-4 to TRBJ1-2; perhaps TRBD1 as D (6 bases). The CDR3 consists of 12 residues. V shed 6 bases and J shed 8 bases, with 13 bases lying between them. The CDR3 nucleotides are TGTGCCAGCAGGGATACAGGGAAAGGCTACACCTTC. Protein: CASRDTGKGYTF.

The CDR3 bases are TGTGCCTGGCACGCAGGGCTTAATGAAAAACTGTTTTTT. Encoded protein: CAWHAGLNEKLFF. The chain is built from TRBV30 and TRBJ1-4; tentatively, D is TRBD1 (5 bases). The CDR3 runs 13 residues. The V gene's germline CDR1 is GTSNPN and CDR2 SVGIG (reference sequence). The V and J ends lost 5 bases and 4 bases respectively, with 11 bases between them.

V and J are TRBV6-2 or TRBV6-3 and TRBJ1-6, with a possible D match to TRBD1 (5 bases). Germline V gene data show CDR1 as MNHEY and CDR2 as SVGEGT. V gave up 0 bases and J gave up 5 bases, with 14 bases separating them. The CDR3 has 17 amino acids. Here the CDR3 reads CASSYSPAWGDNSPLHF. CDR3 DNA: TGTGCCAGCAGTTACTCCCCAGCGTGGGGGGATAATTCACCCCTCCACTTT.

This clone has just a few counts. This chain uses TRBV18 with TRBJ1-1; D gene uncertain. V lost 3 bases and J 3 bases, leaving 8 bases between the germline ends. Germline V CDR1 and CDR2: KGHSH, LQKENI. CDR3 length: 13 residues. This CDR3 is CASSPRQDTEAFF. The DNA for the CDR3 is TGTGCCAGCTCACCTCGACAAGACACTGAAGCTTTCTTT. The full variable domain, in which reference TRBV18 and TRBJ1-1 provide the parts outside the CDR3, is NAGVMQNPRHLVRRRGQEARLRCSPMKGHSHVYWYRQLPEEGLKFMVYLQKENIIDESGMPKERFSAEFPKEGPSILRIQQVVRGDSAAYFCASSPRQDTEAFFGQGTRLTVV.

This clone showed up just once. The genes are TRBV4-1 and TRBJ2-7; no firm D call. CDR1 is MGHRA and CDR2 is YSYEKL in the germline V gene. Deletions cut 0 bases from V and 0 bases from J, with 12 bases between. The CDR3 extends over 16 amino acids. CDR3 amino acids: CASSQESGTSSYEQYF. CDR3 nucleotides: TGCGCCAGCAGCCAAGAATCGGGTACCAGCTCCTACGAGCAGTACTTC.

V is TRBV2 and J is TRBJ1-4; maybe TRBD1 (5 bases). The ends were cut back, 2 bases at V and 7 bases at J, with 14 bases in the middle. Looked up from germline, CDR1 is SNHLY and CDR2 is FYNNEI. There are 15 residues in the CDR3. The chain's CDR3 is CASSEPLGGGEKLFF. In DNA, the CDR3 is TGTGCCAGCAGTGAACCCCTGGGGGGGGGTGAAAAACTGTTTTTT.

The DNA of the CDR3 is TGTGCCAGCAGTGAGACGAAATACAATCAGCCCCAGCATTTT. Residues: CASSETKYNQPQHF. The chain links TRBV25-1 to TRBJ1-5; D not resolved. This CDR3 comprises 14 residues. Between the trimmed V and J ends, which lost 3 bases and 3 bases, there was a span of 9 bases. From germline, CDR1 is MGHDK and CDR2 SYGVNS.

The chain uses TRBV5-5 and TRBJ2-1, with 8 bases lining up with TRBD2. The germline V gene has CDR1 SGHKS and CDR2 YYEKEE (reference sequence). Losses at the gene ends were 1 base for V and 1 base for J; bases not matched to a gene: 1. This CDR3 contains 15 residues. CDR3 nucleotides: TGTGCCAGCAGCTTGCAGCGGGGGTCCTACAATGAGCAGTTCTTC. The encoded protein is CASSLQRGSYNEQFF.

This clone was seen a single time. The gene calls are TRBV18 and TRBJ1-3; D call uncertain. The CDR3 has 14 residues. The V gene's germline CDR1 is KGHSH and CDR2 LQKENI. V lost 3 bases and J lost 4, with 10 bases in between. The DNA of the CDR3 is TGTGCCAGCTCACCCTGGGAAGGGGGAAACACCATATATTTT. The encoded protein is CASSPWEGGNTIYF.

The rearrangement links TRBV7-2 to TRBJ2-1, with D perhaps TRBD1 (6 bases). CDR1 and CDR2 (germline): SGHTA, FQGNSA. CDR3 length: 15 amino acids. V was shortened by 0 bases and J by 9 bases, with 15 bases between the two germline ends. This CDR3 is CASSLARGGEAEQFF. The CDR3 DNA sequence: TGTGCCAGCAGCTTAGCGCGTGGGGGCGAGGCTGAGCAGTTCTTC. The full variable domain, its missing parts supplied by reference TRBV7-2 and TRBJ2-1, is GAGVSQSPSNKVTEKGKDVELRCDPISGHTALYWYRQSLGQGLEFLIYFQGNSAPDKSGLPSDRFSAERTGGSVSTLTIQRTQQEDSAVYLCASSLARGGEAEQFFGPGTRLTVL.

Only one count was recorded for this clone. The chain carries TRBV24-1 and TRBJ2-5; D possibly corresponds to TRBD2 (5 bases). Germline V gene data show CDR1 as KGHDR and CDR2 as SFDVKD. This CDR3 comprises 14 residues. V was cut by 4 bases and J by 2 bases, with 10 bases left in between. The CDR3 bases are TGTGCCACCAGTGAACCCGGGAAACAAGAGACCCAGTACTTC. Its protein is CATSEPGKQETQYF.